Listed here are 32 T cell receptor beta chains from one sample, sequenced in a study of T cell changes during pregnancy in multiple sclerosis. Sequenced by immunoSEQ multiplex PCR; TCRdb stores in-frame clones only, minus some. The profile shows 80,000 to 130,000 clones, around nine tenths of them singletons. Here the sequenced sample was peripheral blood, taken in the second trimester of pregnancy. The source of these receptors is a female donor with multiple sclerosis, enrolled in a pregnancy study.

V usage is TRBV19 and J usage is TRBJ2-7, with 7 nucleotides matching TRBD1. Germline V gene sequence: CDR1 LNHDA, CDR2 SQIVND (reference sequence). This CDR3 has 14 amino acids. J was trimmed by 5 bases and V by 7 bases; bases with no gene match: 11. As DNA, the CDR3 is TGTGCCAGTACCCTCCCAGAGGGGGCGGACGAGCAGTACTTC. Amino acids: CASTLPEGADEQYF. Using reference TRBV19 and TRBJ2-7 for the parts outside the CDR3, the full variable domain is DGGITQSPKYLFRKEGQNVTLSCEQNLNHDAMYWYRQDPGQGLRLIYYSQIVNDFQKGDIAEGYSVSREKKESFPLTVTSAQKNPTAFYLCASTLPEGADEQYFGPGTRLTVT.

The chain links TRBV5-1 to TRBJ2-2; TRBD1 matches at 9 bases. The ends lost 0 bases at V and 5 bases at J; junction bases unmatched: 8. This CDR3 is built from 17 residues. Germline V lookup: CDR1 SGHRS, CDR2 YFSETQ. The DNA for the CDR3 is TGCGCCAGCAGCTTGGGGACCGGGACAGGGAGGACCGGGGAGCTGTTTTTT. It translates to CASSLGTGTGRTGELFF.

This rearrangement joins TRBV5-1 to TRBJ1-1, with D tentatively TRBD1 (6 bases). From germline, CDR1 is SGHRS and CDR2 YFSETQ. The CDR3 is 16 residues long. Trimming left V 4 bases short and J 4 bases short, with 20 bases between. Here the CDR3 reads CASSLRARGTGTEAFF. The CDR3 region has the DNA TGCGCCAGCAGCCTACGGGCCAGGGGTACAGGCACTGAAGCTTTCTTT.

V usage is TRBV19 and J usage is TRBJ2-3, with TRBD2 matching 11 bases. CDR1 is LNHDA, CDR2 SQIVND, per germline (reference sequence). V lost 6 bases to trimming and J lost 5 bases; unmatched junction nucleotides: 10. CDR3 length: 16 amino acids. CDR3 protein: CASRNLLAGVVDTQYF. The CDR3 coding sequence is TGTGCCAGTAGAAACCTACTAGCGGGAGTAGTAGATACGCAGTATTTT.

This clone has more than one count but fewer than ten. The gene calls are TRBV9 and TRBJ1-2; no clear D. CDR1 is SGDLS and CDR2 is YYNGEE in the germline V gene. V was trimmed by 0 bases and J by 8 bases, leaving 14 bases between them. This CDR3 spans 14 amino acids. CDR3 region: CASSVATSTWGYTF. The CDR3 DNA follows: TGTGCCAGCAGCGTAGCTACGAGTACCTGGGGCTACACCTTC.

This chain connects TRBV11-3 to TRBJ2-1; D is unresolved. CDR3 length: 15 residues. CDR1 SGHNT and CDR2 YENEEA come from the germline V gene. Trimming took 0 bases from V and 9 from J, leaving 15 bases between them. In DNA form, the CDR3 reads TGTGCCAGCAGCTTAGAGAATAGCCCGGGTTCTGAGCAGTTCTTC. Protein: CASSLENSPGSEQFF.

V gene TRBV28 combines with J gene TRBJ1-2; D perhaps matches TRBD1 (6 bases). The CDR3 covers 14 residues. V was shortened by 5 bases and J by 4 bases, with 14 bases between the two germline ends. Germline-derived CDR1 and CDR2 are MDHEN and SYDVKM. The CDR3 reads CASSPLTGSYGYTF. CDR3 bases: TGTGCCAGCAGTCCGTTGACAGGCTCCTATGGCTACACCTTC.

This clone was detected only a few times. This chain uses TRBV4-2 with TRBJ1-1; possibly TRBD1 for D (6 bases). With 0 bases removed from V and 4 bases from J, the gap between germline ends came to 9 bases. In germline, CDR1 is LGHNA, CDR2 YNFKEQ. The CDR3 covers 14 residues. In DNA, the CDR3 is TGTGCCAGCAGCCAAGATCGCAGGGGCACTGAAGCTTTCTTT. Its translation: CASSQDRRGTEAFF.

The CDR3 DNA follows: TGTGCCAGCAGCCGACAGGGGGGTTGGACCGGGGAGCTGTTTTTT. This translates into CASSRQGGWTGELFF. The chain combines TRBV28 with TRBJ2-2, with TRBD1 matching 9 bases. This CDR3 region has 15 residues. Germline CDR1 and CDR2: MDHEN and SYDVKM. J lost 5 bases, V lost 6 bases, and 7 bases had no gene match.

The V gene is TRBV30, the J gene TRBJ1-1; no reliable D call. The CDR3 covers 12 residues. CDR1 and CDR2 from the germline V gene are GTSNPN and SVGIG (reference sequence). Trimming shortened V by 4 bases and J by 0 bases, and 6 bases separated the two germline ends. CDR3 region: CAWTQVNTEAFF. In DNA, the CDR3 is TGTGCCTGGACCCAGGTGAACACTGAAGCTTTCTTT.

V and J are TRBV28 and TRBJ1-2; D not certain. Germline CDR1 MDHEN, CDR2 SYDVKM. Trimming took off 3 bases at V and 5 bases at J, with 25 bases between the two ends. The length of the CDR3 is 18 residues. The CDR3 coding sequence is TGTGCCAGCAGTTTGGGGAATATGATGGGGAGATATGAGTATGGCTACACCTTC. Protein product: CASSLGNMMGRYEYGYTF.

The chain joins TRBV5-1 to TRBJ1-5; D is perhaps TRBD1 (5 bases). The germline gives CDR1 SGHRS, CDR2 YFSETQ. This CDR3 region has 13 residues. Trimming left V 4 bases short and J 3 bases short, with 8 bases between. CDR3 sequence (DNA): TGCGCCAGCAGCGTAGGGGCCAATCAGCCCCAGCATTTT. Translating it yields CASSVGANQPQHF.

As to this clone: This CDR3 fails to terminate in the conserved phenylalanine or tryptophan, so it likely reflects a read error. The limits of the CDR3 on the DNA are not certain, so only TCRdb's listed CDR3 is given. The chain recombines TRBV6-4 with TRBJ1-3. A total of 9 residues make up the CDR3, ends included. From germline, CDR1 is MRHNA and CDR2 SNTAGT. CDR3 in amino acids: CASRREVPY.

This CDR3 is CASSFRWGSNQPQHF. CDR3 DNA sequence: TGTGCCAGCAGCTTCCGATGGGGCTCCAATCAGCCCCAGCATTTT. The genes are TRBV5-8 and TRBJ1-5; possibly TRBD1 for D (5 bases). V lost 2 bases, J lost 3 bases, and 12 bases lay in between. The length of the CDR3 is 15 residues. The germline CDR1 and CDR2 sequences are SGHTS and YDEGEE.

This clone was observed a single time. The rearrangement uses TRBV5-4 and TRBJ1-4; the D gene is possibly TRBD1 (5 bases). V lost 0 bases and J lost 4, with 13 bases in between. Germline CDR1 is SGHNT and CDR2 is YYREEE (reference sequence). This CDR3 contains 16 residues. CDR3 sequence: CASSLDSRQGNEKLFF. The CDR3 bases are TGTGCCAGCAGCTTGGATTCTCGGCAGGGTAATGAAAAACTGTTTTTT.

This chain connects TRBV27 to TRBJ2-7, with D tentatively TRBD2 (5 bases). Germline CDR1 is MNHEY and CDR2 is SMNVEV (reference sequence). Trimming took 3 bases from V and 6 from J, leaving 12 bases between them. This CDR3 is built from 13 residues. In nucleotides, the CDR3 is TGTGCCAGCAGTTTCCGGGAATCGGGCGAGCAGTACTTC. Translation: CASSFRESGEQYF.

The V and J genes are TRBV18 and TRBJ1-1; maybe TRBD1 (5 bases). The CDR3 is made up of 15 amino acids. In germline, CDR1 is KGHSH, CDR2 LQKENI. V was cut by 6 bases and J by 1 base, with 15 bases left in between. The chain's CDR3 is CASSIRTRQNTEAFF. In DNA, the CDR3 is TGTGCCAGCTCCATCAGGACAAGACAGAACACTGAAGCTTTCTTT. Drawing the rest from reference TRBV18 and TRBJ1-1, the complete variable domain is NAGVMQNPRHLVRRRGQEARLRCSPMKGHSHVYWYRQLPEEGLKFMVYLQKENIIDESGMPKERFSAEFPKEGPSILRIQQVVRGDSAAYFCASSIRTRQNTEAFFGQGTRLTVV.

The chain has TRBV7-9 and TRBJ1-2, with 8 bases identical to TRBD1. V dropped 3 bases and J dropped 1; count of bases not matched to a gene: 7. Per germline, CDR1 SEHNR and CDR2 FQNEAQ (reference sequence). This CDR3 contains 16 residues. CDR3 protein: CASSFGTGRSNYGYTF. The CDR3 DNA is TGTGCCAGCAGCTTTGGGACAGGCAGAAGTAACTATGGCTACACCTTC.

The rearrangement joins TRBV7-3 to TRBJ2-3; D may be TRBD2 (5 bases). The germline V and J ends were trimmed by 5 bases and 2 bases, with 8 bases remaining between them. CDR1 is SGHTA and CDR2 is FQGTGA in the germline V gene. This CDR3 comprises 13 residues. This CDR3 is CASSRRTTDTQYF. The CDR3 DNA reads TGTGCCAGCAGCCGGAGGACCACAGATACGCAGTATTTT.

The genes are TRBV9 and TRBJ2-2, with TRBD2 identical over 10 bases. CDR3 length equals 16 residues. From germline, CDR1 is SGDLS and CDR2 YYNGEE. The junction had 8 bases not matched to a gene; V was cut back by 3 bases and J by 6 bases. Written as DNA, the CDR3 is TGTGCCAGCAGCGCCGGTAGCGGGAGGTTTGCCGGGGAGCTGTTTTTT. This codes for CASSAGSGRFAGELFF.

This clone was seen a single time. The CDR3 DNA reads as TGCGCCAGCAGCGTCGCGGGGGGTGGAGGAAACACCATATATTTT. It translates to CASSVAGGGGNTIYF. The chain links TRBV5-1 to TRBJ1-3; maybe TRBD1 (5 bases). Germline lookup yields CDR1 SGHRS and CDR2 YFSETQ. The CDR3 sequence is 15 residues long. The V and J ends lost 4 bases and 4 bases respectively, with 15 bases between them.

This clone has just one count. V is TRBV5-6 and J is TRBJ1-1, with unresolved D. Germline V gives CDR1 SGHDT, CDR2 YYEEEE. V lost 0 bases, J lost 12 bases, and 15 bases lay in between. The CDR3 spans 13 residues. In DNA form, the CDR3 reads TGTGCCAGCAGCTTGGCCAGGACTGGAAGATCTTTCTTT. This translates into CASSLARTGRSFF.

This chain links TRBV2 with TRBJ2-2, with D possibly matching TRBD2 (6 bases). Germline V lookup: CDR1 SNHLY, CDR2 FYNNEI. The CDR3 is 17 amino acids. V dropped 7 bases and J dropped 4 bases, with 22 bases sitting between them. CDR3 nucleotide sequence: TGTGCCAGCAACCGTCCCATAACTAGCACGGGCACCGGGGAGCTGTTTTTT. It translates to CASNRPITSTGTGELFF.

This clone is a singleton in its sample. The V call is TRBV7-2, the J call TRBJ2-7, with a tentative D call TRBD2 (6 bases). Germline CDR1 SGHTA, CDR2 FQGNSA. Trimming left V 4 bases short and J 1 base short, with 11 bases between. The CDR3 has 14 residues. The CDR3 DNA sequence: TGTGCCAGCAGCTCCGGGAGCCAGTCCTACGAGCAGTACTTC. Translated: CASSSGSQSYEQYF.

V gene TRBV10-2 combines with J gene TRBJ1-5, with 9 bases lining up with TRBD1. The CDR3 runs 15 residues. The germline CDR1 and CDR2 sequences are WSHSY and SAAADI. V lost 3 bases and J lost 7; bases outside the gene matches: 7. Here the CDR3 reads CASSEQGAGSQPQHF. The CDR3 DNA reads TGCGCCAGCAGTGAACAGGGGGCTGGGAGCCAGCCCCAGCATTTT.

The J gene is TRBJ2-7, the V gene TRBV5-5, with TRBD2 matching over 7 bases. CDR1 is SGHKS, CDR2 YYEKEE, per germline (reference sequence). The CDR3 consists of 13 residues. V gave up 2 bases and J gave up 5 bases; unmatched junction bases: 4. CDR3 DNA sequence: TGTGCCAGCAGCTTTCGGGGGGAGGACGAGCAGTACTTC. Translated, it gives CASSFRGEDEQYF. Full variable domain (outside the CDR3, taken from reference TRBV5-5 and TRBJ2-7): DAGVTQSPTHLIKTRGQQVTLRCSPISGHKSVSWYQQVLGQGPQFIFQYYEKEERGRGNFPDRFSARQFPNYSSELNVNALLLGDSALYLCASSFRGEDEQYFGPGTRLTVT.

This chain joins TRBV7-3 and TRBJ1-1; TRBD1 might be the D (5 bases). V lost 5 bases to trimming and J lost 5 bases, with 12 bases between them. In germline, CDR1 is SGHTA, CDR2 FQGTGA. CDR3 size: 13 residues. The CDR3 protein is CASSQTGKTEAFF. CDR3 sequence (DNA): TGTGCCAGCAGCCAAACAGGAAAAACTGAAGCTTTCTTT.

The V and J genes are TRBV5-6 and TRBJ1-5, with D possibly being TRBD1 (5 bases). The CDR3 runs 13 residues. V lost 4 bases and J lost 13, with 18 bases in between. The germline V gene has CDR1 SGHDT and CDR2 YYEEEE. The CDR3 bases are TGTGCCAGCAGCCCGAGCGGGGCTCCTTTGCAGCATTTT. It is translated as CASSPSGAPLQHF.

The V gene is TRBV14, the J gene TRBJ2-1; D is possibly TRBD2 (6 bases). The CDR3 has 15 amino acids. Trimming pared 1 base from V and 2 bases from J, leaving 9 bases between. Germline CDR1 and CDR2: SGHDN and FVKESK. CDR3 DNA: TGTGCCAGCAGCCAAGTTGGGGGGACCTACAATGAGCAGTTCTTC. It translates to CASSQVGGTYNEQFF.

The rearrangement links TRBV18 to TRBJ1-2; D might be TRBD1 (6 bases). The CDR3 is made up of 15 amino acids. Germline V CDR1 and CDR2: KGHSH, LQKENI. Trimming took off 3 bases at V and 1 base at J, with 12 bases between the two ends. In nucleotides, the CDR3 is TGTGCCAGCTCACCTCGAGGGGGGGATAACTATGGCTACACCTTC. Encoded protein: CASSPRGGDNYGYTF.

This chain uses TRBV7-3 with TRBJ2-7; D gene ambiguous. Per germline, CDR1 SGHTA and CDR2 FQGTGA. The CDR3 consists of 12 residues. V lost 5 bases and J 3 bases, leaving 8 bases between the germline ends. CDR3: CASSHPGYEQYF. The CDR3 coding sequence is TGTGCCAGCAGCCACCCCGGCTACGAGCAGTACTTC.

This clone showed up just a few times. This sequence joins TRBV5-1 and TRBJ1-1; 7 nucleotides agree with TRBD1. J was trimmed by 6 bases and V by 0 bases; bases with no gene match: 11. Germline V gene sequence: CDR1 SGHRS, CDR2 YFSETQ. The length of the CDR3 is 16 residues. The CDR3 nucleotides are TGCGCCAGCAGCTTGGACAGGGGTCTCTCTTGGGCTGAAGCTTTCTTT. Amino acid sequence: CASSLDRGLSWAEAFF.